These 13 T cell receptor beta chains originate from one sample sequenced in a study of blood T cells in healthy people across ages. Using a J-beta primer mix together with a sample-barcoded 5' primer, a second PCR was run for about 6 to 12 cycles. TCRdb re-called the 5' RACE reads with MiXCR, one entry per CDR3 protein. The data contain around 320,000 distinct CDR3 sequences, about 25% of them singletons. The specimen sequenced was blood. Every receptor here comes from an older woman in good health.

The chain combines TRBV11-2 with TRBJ1-4; D is unclear. Trimming took off 5 bases at V and 5 bases at J, with 9 bases between the two ends. CDR3 length: 13 amino acids. CDR1 is SGHAT, CDR2 FQNNGV, per germline. CDR3 in DNA: TGTGCCAGCAGCGGGTCGGAAAATGAAAAACTGTTTTTT. Amino acid sequence: CASSGSENEKLFF.

This chain joins TRBV28 and TRBJ2-3, with no clear D. Looked up from germline, CDR1 is MDHEN and CDR2 is SYDVKM. Trimming shortened V by 6 bases and J by 6 bases, and 10 bases separated the two germline ends. The CDR3 contains 12 residues. The CDR3 region is CASSLRVDTQYF. CDR3 bases: TGTGCCAGCAGCCTCCGGGTCGATACGCAGTATTTT.

The V call is TRBV29-1, the J call TRBJ2-5; 11 nucleotides line up with TRBD2. The end of the DNA is better explained by TRBJ2-7, so the J call may be wrong. The CDR3 is 13 amino acids. Germline CDR1 reads SQVTM; CDR2 reads ANQGSEA. This CDR3 is CSVGTSGGYEQYF. The DNA for the CDR3 is TGCAGCGTTGGCACTAGCGGGGGTTACGAGCAGTACTTC.

This clonotype appeared a few times. This chain joins TRBV27 and TRBJ2-6; either TRBD1 or TRBD2 may fit D (6 bases each). This CDR3 has 16 amino acids. Trimming stripped 4 bases from V and 9 bases from J, with 19 bases between. Looked up from germline, CDR1 is MNHEY and CDR2 is SMNVEV (reference sequence). This CDR3 reads CASSSSGVGGVNVLTF. The CDR3, as DNA: TGTGCCAGCAGTTCCTCAGGGGTGGGAGGAGTCAACGTCCTGACTTTC.

The chain is built from TRBV27 and TRBJ2-7, with TRBD2 matching 7 bases. The trim removed 2 bases at V and 7 bases at J, leaving 11 bases unmatched. This CDR3 contains 15 residues. The germline V gene encodes CDR1 MNHEY and CDR2 SMNVEV (reference sequence). The DNA for the CDR3 is TGTGCCAGCAGTTTAGAGGGTGCGCTAGCGGTAGAGCAGTACTTC. As protein: CASSLEGALAVEQYF.

This clonotype was counted a few times. This chain joins TRBV20-1 and TRBJ2-4; perhaps TRBD2 as D (6 bases). The germline gives CDR1 DFQATT, CDR2 SNEGSKA (reference sequence). This CDR3 contains 13 residues. The CDR3 sequence: CSGGSRSGNIQYF. CDR3 bases: TGCAGCGGGGGTAGCAGGTCTGGAAACATTCAGTACTTC.

This clonotype occurred a few times. The chain links TRBV24-1 to TRBJ1-1; 9 nucleotides align to TRBD1. Looked up from germline, CDR1 is KGHDR and CDR2 is SFDVKD. With 2 bases clipped from V and 5 bases from J, the junction kept 8 bases outside the gene matches. The CDR3 loop spans 16 amino acids. DNA for the CDR3: TGTGCCACCAGTGATTCTGGGACAGGGAGGGGGACTGAAGCTTTCTTT. Its translation: CATSDSGTGRGTEAFF.

This clonotype has a handful of counts. J is TRBJ1-3 and V is TRBV6-5; D might be TRBD1 (5 bases). Germline V gene sequence: CDR1 MNHEY, CDR2 SVGAGI. Trimming left V 0 bases short and J 3 bases short, with 6 bases between. CDR3 length: 14 amino acids. CDR3 in DNA: TGTGCCAGCAGTTACTCGACAGTTGGAAACACCATATATTTT. This translates into CASSYSTVGNTIYF.

The rearrangement joins TRBV2 to TRBJ2-7, with D possibly being TRBD1 or TRBD2 (6 bases each). This CDR3 comprises 13 residues. Trimming stripped 7 bases from V and 2 bases from J, with 12 bases between. In germline, CDR1 is SNHLY, CDR2 FYNNEI. CDR3 protein: CASKLEGAYEQYF. The CDR3 DNA reads TGTGCCAGCAAGTTGGAGGGGGCCTACGAGCAGTACTTC.

The table lists this clonotype with a few counts. The gene calls are TRBV28 and TRBJ2-7, with D hard to call. CDR1 is MDHEN and CDR2 is SYDVKM in the germline V gene. The V end lost 6 bases, the J end lost 4 bases, and 10 bases lay between the germline ends. This CDR3 region has 12 residues. This CDR3 reads CASRGKPYEQYF. Here the CDR3 DNA reads TGTGCCAGCAGAGGGAAGCCGTACGAGCAGTACTTC. The entire variable domain, with the rest obtained from reference TRBV28 and TRBJ2-7, is as follows: DVKVTQSSRYLVKRTGEKVFLECVQDMDHENMFWYRQDPGLGLRLIYFSYDVKMKEKGDIPEGYSVSREKKERFSLILESASTNQTSMYLCASRGKPYEQYFGPGTRLTVT.

A note on this clonotype: A junction end diverges from the germline sequence, so it may reflect a read error. V and J are TRBV3-1 and TRBJ2-1; D gene unclear. Germline lookup yields CDR1 LGHDT and CDR2 YNNKEL (reference sequence). This CDR3 contains 19 residues. Written as DNA, the CDR3 is TGTGCCGGCAGCCCCGACTTTCGCCTCACCCTGAGCTCCTACAATGAGCAGTTCTTC. Amino acid sequence: CAGSPDFRLTLSSYNEQFF.

This clonotype was observed a handful of times. The chain employs TRBV20-1 and TRBJ1-5, with 7 bases matching TRBD1. The CDR3 has 14 residues. The V gene's germline CDR1 is DFQATT and CDR2 SNEGSKA (reference sequence). The V segment lost 3 bases and the J segment 4 bases; nucleotides outside the gene matches: 6. The CDR3 nucleotides are TGCAGTGCTAGCTTGGTCAGGGGGAATCAGCCCCAGCATTTT. Residues: CSASLVRGNQPQHF.

This clonotype was counted a few times. The rearrangement links TRBV6-1 to TRBJ1-4; D not certain. The length of the CDR3 is 13 residues. The germline CDR1 and CDR2 sequences are MNHNS and SASEGT. Trimming took 3 bases from V and 4 from J, leaving 6 bases between them. CDR3 residues: CASSDSRNEKLFF. The CDR3 nucleotides are TGTGCCAGCAGTGACAGCCGTAATGAAAAACTGTTTTTT.